These 3 T cell receptor beta chains were all obtained from the same sample, sequenced in a study of cytomegalovirus exposure and HLA in healthy donors. The PCR made use of 60 Vbeta and 13 Jbeta primers. Produced via immunoSEQ multiplex PCR; TCRdb's table is partial and in-frame only. This table has tens of thousands of clones, roughly four fifths appearing once. The material sequenced was PBMCs. These receptors came from a woman in her twenties or thirties in good health and CMV-seropositive.

This chain connects TRBV10-2 to TRBJ2-7, with TRBD1 matching 9 bases. This CDR3 has 16 amino acids. Germline loops: CDR1 WSHSY, CDR2 SAAADI. The V segment lost 4 bases and the J segment 4 bases; nucleotides outside the gene matches: 11. CDR3 sequence: CASSALMDRGRYEQYF. Written as DNA, the CDR3 is TGCGCCAGCAGTGCGCTTATGGACAGGGGCCGTTACGAGCAGTACTTC.

This clone was detected once. The V call is TRBV5-4, the J call TRBJ2-1; 12 positions agree with TRBD2. J gave up 4 bases and V 0 bases, and 5 bases lay outside the gene matches. The CDR3 runs to 17 residues. Germline assignment: CDR1 SGHNT and CDR2 YYREEE (reference sequence). The CDR3 reads CASSLAKTSGGYNEQFF. The CDR3 nucleotides read TGTGCCAGCAGCTTGGCCAAGACTAGCGGGGGATACAATGAGCAGTTCTTC. Variable domain in full (rest from reference TRBV5-4 and TRBJ2-1): ETGVTQSPTHLIKTRGQQVTLRCSSQSGHNTVSWYQQALGQGPQFIFQYYREEENGRGNFPPRFSGLQFPNYSSELNVNALELDDSALYLCASSLAKTSGGYNEQFFGPGTRLTVL.

V usage is TRBV10-1 and J usage is TRBJ2-3; 7 bases are shared with TRBD2. This CDR3 spans 17 amino acids. Germline trimming cut 6 bases from V and 4 bases from J; bases unmatched to any gene: 16. Germline V gives CDR1 WNHNN, CDR2 SYGVQD (reference sequence). The CDR3 DNA reads TGCGCCAGCAGCAACACGAGGACTAGTGTGTATGCAGATACGCAGTATTTT. It translates to CASSNTRTSVYADTQYF.